The text below deals with one TCR beta chain. The antigen is not known. Of the isolated RNA, all was reverse transcribed, and so the sequenced material was expressed TCRB transcripts. Measured with immunoSEQ multiplex PCR; TCRdb has only the in-frame clones, and not every one. The sample includes 860,000 or so clones, under 20% of them seen just once. The entry originates in a study of beta chain features in type 1 diabetes. The overall study: The study found patients and healthy donors alike in age, gender and cell yields.

Sorting produced populations that all topped 95% purity. Study-wide results and caveats: VDJ junctions from type 1 diabetes patients carried fewer insertions and larger deletions.

CDR3 length equals 14 residues. CDR1 and CDR2 (germline): SGHTA, FQGNSA. With V trimmed by 11 bases and J by 0 bases, 10 bases remained unmatched. V is TRBV7-2 and J is TRBJ2-7, with 7 bases aligning to TRBD2. The clonotype comes from a woman younger than 35 in good health. Sequencing was done on a sample of naive CD4+ T cells from blood. CDR3 in amino acids: CAGQGLAVSYEQYF. CDR3 sequence (DNA): TGTGCCGGGCAGGGCCTAGCGGTCTCCTACGAGCAGTACTTC.